These 17 T cell receptor beta chains were all obtained from the same sample, sequenced in a study of blood T cell repertoires in COVID-19. Assay: immunoSEQ multiplex PCR; the TCRdb copy retains only in-frame clones and omits some. The sample lists approximately 280,000 clones, 85% to 90% occurring once. The source material was PBMCs or T cells enriched from blood (not recorded which). All receptors come from an older woman who had recovered from COVID-19.

V and J are TRBV12-3 or TRBV12-4 and TRBJ1-1, with D unclear. The CDR3 length is 13 residues. The V gene lost 6 bases and the J gene lost 5 bases, with 13 bases spanning the gap. CDR3 sequence: CASSNSSGTEAFF. CDR3 DNA sequence: TGTGCCAGCAGCAATTCCAGCGGGACTGAAGCTTTCTTT.

V usage is TRBV10-1 and J usage is TRBJ2-1; D perhaps matches TRBD2 (5 bases). Deletions cut 0 bases from V and 6 bases from J, with 15 bases between. CDR3 size: 16 residues. CDR1 is WNHNN, CDR2 SYGVQD, per germline (reference sequence). The CDR3 sequence is CASSESPQMGVNEQFF. The CDR3 nucleotides read TGCGCCAGCAGTGAGTCACCCCAGATGGGAGTCAATGAGCAGTTCTTC.

V gene TRBV5-1 combines with J gene TRBJ1-2; D may be TRBD1 (6 bases). Germline V lookup: CDR1 SGHRS, CDR2 YFSETQ. The CDR3 runs to 13 residues. V was clipped by 0 bases and J by 11 bases, with 14 bases between them. CDR3: CASSLGSTGLYTF. The CDR3, as DNA: TGCGCCAGCAGCTTGGGCAGTACAGGGCTTTACACCTTC.

This clone was counted only a few times. The CDR3 does not close with the conserved phenylalanine or tryptophan, likely indicating a read error. The rearrangement joins TRBV5-1 to TRBJ2-2, with D maybe TRBD2 (5 bases). CDR3 length equals 12 residues. Germline CDR1 is SGHRS and CDR2 is YFSETQ. CDR3 sequence reads: CADVGSSGELFI. The CDR3 region has the DNA TGCGCAGACGTAGGGAGTAGCGGGGAGCTGTTTATT.

The V gene is TRBV19, the J gene TRBJ1-5; 8 nucleotides agree with TRBD1. Trimming at V came to 7 bases and at J to 5 bases, leaving 10 bases not matched to a gene. Looked up from germline, CDR1 is LNHDA and CDR2 is SQIVND (reference sequence). This CDR3 is built from 15 residues. CDR3 nucleotide sequence: TGTGCCAGTACCACGTGGACAGGGTTGTATCAGCCCCAGCATTTT. This translates into CASTTWTGLYQPQHF.

This chain links TRBV12-3 or TRBV12-4 with TRBJ2-2; a possible D gene is TRBD2 (5 bases). The CDR3 has 13 amino acids. The V end lost 6 bases, the J end lost 5 bases, and 10 bases lay between the germline ends. For the CDR3, the DNA is TGTGCCAGCAGACAGACGGGGACCGGGGAGCTGTTTTTT. The encoded protein is CASRQTGTGELFF.

The chain is built from TRBV20-1 and TRBJ1-3; D is unclear. Germline assignment: CDR1 DFQATT and CDR2 SNEGSKA (reference sequence). CDR3 length: 14 amino acids. V was cut by 3 bases and J by 1 base, with 10 bases left in between. The CDR3 reads CSASMRVSGNTIYF. The CDR3 region has the DNA TGCAGTGCTAGTATGAGGGTGTCTGGAAACACCATATATTTT.

The rearrangement joins TRBV11-2 to TRBJ1-6, with 10 bases lining up with TRBD1. With 5 bases clipped from V and 0 bases from J, the junction kept 4 bases outside the gene matches. Per germline, CDR1 SGHAT and CDR2 FQNNGV. The CDR3 contains 17 residues. The chain's CDR3 is CASSAGQGSSYNSPLHF. For the CDR3, the DNA is TGTGCCAGCAGCGCGGGACAGGGGAGCTCCTATAATTCACCCCTCCACTTT.

The chain couples TRBV3-1 (or the pseudogene TRBV3-2) to TRBJ2-7; 8 nucleotides agree with TRBD2. CDR1 is LGHDT, CDR2 YNNKEL, per germline (reference sequence). This CDR3 has 14 amino acids. Trimming took 2 bases from V and 5 from J; bases not matched to a gene: 5. Here the CDR3 DNA reads TGTGCCAGCAGCCAATCCGGGACTAGTAACGAGCAGTACTTC. It is translated as CASSQSGTSNEQYF.

The count of this clone is one. CDR3 bases: TGTGCCAGCAGTTTAATCGTGGCAGGGTTCCAGCCCCAGCATTTT. Encoded protein: CASSLIVAGFQPQHF. The chain recombines TRBV28 with TRBJ1-5; perhaps TRBD1 as D (5 bases). CDR1 and CDR2 (germline): MDHEN, SYDVKM. V lost 2 bases and J 7 bases, leaving 15 bases between the germline ends. The length of the CDR3 is 15 residues.

The rearrangement links TRBV7-3 to TRBJ1-1, with TRBD1 matching over 8 bases. The V gene's germline CDR1 is SGHTA and CDR2 FQGTGA. The trim removed 6 bases at V and 0 bases at J, leaving 9 bases unmatched. The CDR3 runs to 16 residues. Here the CDR3 DNA reads TGTGCCAGCAGGTCCAACAGGGGGACAATGAACACTGAAGCTTTCTTT. Its translation is CASRSNRGTMNTEAFF.

CDR3 amino acids: CASSLETGSYGYTF. CDR3 sequence (DNA): TGTGCCAGCAGTCTCGAGACAGGGAGCTATGGCTACACCTTC. The genes are TRBV28 and TRBJ1-2; 7 bases agree with TRBD1. Germline V lookup: CDR1 MDHEN, CDR2 SYDVKM. This CDR3 has 14 residues. The junction had 7 bases not matched to a gene; V was cut back by 5 bases and J by 4 bases.

The V and J genes are TRBV1 and TRBJ2-5; TRBD2, the table's D call, was not compared with the DNA. TRBV1 is assigned pseudogene status. The CDR3 is 17 amino acids. The CDR3 bases are TGCACCAGCAGCCAAGATCAGTTATTGAGGGCCGAAGAGACCCAGTACTTC. As protein: CTSSQDQLLRAEETQYF.

The chain employs TRBV4-1 and TRBJ2-7, with D tentatively TRBD1 (6 bases). Germline V CDR1 and CDR2: MGHRA, YSYEKL. V was shortened by 2 bases and J by 0 bases, with 17 bases between the two germline ends. CDR3 size: 17 residues. The CDR3 protein is CASSQLPGQQSSYEQYF. The CDR3 nucleotides read TGCGCCAGCAGCCAATTACCTGGACAGCAGTCCTCCTACGAGCAGTACTTC.

The chain joins TRBV19 to TRBJ2-2; 8 positions match TRBD1. CDR1 LNHDA and CDR2 SQIVND come from the germline V gene (reference sequence). V gave up 5 bases and J gave up 4 bases; unmatched junction bases: 9. This CDR3 is built from 16 residues. CDR3 nucleotides: TGTGCCAGTAGTCCCAGGACAGGGACATCCACCGGGGAGCTGTTTTTT. It is translated as CASSPRTGTSTGELFF.

This chain uses TRBV30 with TRBJ2-6; 7 bases agree with TRBD1. The CDR3 consists of 16 residues. Trimming took 3 bases from V and 4 from J; bases not matched to a gene: 9. Germline lookup yields CDR1 GTSNPN and CDR2 SVGIG (reference sequence). CDR3 sequence: CAWSEQGYSGANVLTF. As DNA, the CDR3 is TGTGCCTGGAGCGAACAGGGGTACTCCGGGGCCAACGTCCTGACTTTC. Full variable domain (missing parts from reference TRBV30 and TRBJ2-6): SQTIHQWPATLVQPVGSPLSLECTVEGTSNPNLYWYRQAAGRGLQLLFYSVGIGQISSEVPQNLSASRPQDRQFILSSKKLLLSDSGFYLCAWSEQGYSGANVLTFGAGSRLTVL.

This sequence joins TRBV9 and TRBJ2-2; 7 bases fit TRBD2. This CDR3 region has 15 residues. Germline-derived CDR1 and CDR2 are SGDLS and YYNGEE. V trimming: 4 bases; J trimming: 7 bases; junction bases outside the gene matches: 10. In DNA, the CDR3 is TGTGCCAGCAGCCCGGGGGAGGGATCTATCGGGGAGCTGTTTTTT. The encoded protein is CASSPGEGSIGELFF.